This T cell receptor (beta chain) is drawn from a study of blood T cell repertoires in COVID-19. With V trimmed by 3 bases and J by 0 bases, 4 bases remained unmatched. The CDR3 has 15 amino acids. Looked up from germline, CDR1 is LNHNV and CDR2 is YYDKDF (reference sequence). Sequenced by immunoSEQ multiplex PCR; TCRdb stores in-frame clones only, minus some. This sample has a few hundred thousand clones, with roughly 88% found just once. The sequence came from a woman between 40 and 55 years old with acute COVID-19. Sequenced: PBMCs or T cells enriched from blood (not recorded which). The chain recombines TRBV15 with TRBJ2-7; 8 bases agree with TRBD2. The CDR3 reads CATSSPGTSSYEQYF. The CDR3 DNA reads TGTGCCACCAGCAGCCCCGGGACTAGCTCCTACGAGCAGTACTTC.